This passage covers 12 T cell receptor beta chains from one sample sequenced in a study of blood T cell repertoires in COVID-19. Libraries were prepared by immunoSEQ multiplex PCR; TCRdb keeps only in-frame clonotypes and omits some of them. Of approximately 190,000 clones in the sample, under 90% were seen once. Sequences were obtained from peripheral blood. Source of these receptors: a man aged 30-40 years with active or convalescent COVID-19.

The chain couples TRBV7-9 to TRBJ2-7; D might be TRBD1 (6 bases). The CDR3 is made up of 13 amino acids. The V gene lost 2 bases and the J gene lost 3 bases, with 8 bases spanning the gap. Looked up from germline, CDR1 is SEHNR and CDR2 is FQNEAQ (reference sequence). Here the CDR3 reads CASSLPDSYEQYF. CDR3 coding DNA: TGTGCCAGCAGCTTACCGGACAGCTACGAGCAGTACTTC.

V usage is TRBV19 and J usage is TRBJ1-1; TRBD1 is a possible D gene (5 bases). The CDR3 length is 13 residues. V lost 10 bases to trimming and J lost 1 base, with 13 bases between them. In germline, CDR1 is LNHDA, CDR2 SQIVND (reference sequence). CDR3 nucleotide sequence: TGTGCCACGCAACCCAGGGAGAACACTGAAGCTTTCTTT. Translated, it gives CATQPRENTEAFF.

The chain has TRBV10-3 and TRBJ1-6; D might be TRBD1 (6 bases). V lost 0 bases to trimming and J lost 9 bases, with 12 bases between them. Germline CDR1 ENHRY, CDR2 SYGVKD. The CDR3 runs to 15 residues. The CDR3 bases are TGTGCCATCAGTGAGTCGGGACAACCCGGTTCACCCCTCCACTTT. This translates into CAISESGQPGSPLHF.

V is TRBV6-5 and J is TRBJ2-2, with 8 bases aligning to TRBD2. The CDR3 consists of 13 residues. J lost 6 bases, V lost 8 bases, and 5 bases had no gene match. Germline values: CDR1 MNHEY, CDR2 SVGAGI. The CDR3 protein is CASGLAGAGELFF. In nucleotides, the CDR3 is TGTGCCAGCGGACTAGCTGGGGCCGGGGAGCTGTTTTTT.

The chain links TRBV6-5 to TRBJ2-2; 7 nucleotides line up with TRBD1. Germline CDR1 is MNHEY and CDR2 is SVGAGI. V lost 6 bases and J lost 4; bases outside the gene matches: 5. This CDR3 region has 14 residues. The CDR3 DNA sequence: TGTGCCAGCAGGGGAGACAGGGTCACCGGGGAGCTGTTTTTT. It yields the protein CASRGDRVTGELFF.

The gene calls are TRBV19 and TRBJ1-2; D perhaps matches TRBD1 (6 bases). The length of the CDR3 is 14 residues. V dropped 7 bases and J dropped 7 bases, with 19 bases sitting between them. Looked up from germline, CDR1 is LNHDA and CDR2 is SQIVND (reference sequence). CDR3 amino acids: CASTLPGGAGGYTF. CDR3 DNA sequence: TGTGCCAGTACCCTCCCCGGGGGGGCGGGTGGCTACACCTTC.

This chain links TRBV24-1 with TRBJ1-1; 8 nucleotides align to TRBD1. Germline CDR1 KGHDR, CDR2 SFDVKD. V lost 7 bases to trimming and J lost 6 bases; unmatched junction nucleotides: 9. This CDR3 is built from 14 residues. The CDR3, as DNA: TGTGCCACCAGGACAACCGGACAGGGCCCTGAAGCTTTCTTT. Encoded protein: CATRTTGQGPEAFF.

The J gene is TRBJ2-1, the V gene TRBV27, with 9 bases identical to TRBD2. The CDR3 loop spans 18 amino acids. The V and J ends lost 2 bases and 2 bases, in that order; junction bases with no gene match: 10. Germline loops: CDR1 MNHEY, CDR2 SMNVEV (reference sequence). CDR3 residues: CASSLIPVSGSPYNEQFF. For the CDR3, the DNA is TGTGCCAGCAGTTTAATCCCGGTTAGCGGGAGTCCCTACAATGAGCAGTTCTTC.

This clone came up a few times. The V and J genes are TRBV6-2 or TRBV6-3 and TRBJ2-7, with 7 bases lining up with TRBD2. Germline V gene data show CDR1 as MNHEY and CDR2 as SVGEGT. With V trimmed by 6 bases and J by 3 bases, 8 bases remained unmatched. The CDR3 spans 14 residues. The CDR3 loop is CASSPGLVGYEQYF. The CDR3 nucleotides are TGTGCCAGCAGCCCCGGACTAGTGGGCTACGAGCAGTACTTC.

J is TRBJ1-1 and V is TRBV2; D ambiguous. V lost 6 bases and J lost 4, with 18 bases in between. Per the germline V gene, CDR1 is SNHLY and CDR2 is FYNNEI. The CDR3 length is 15 residues. The CDR3 here is CASRTRGAPGTEAFF. The CDR3 nucleotides are TGTGCCAGCAGGACCCGGGGAGCCCCGGGCACTGAAGCTTTCTTT. Full variable domain (rest looked up from reference TRBV2 and TRBJ1-1): EPEVTQTPSHQVTQMGQEVILRCVPISNHLYFYWYRQILGQKVEFLVSFYNNEISEKSEIFDDQFSVERPDGSNFTLKIRSTKLEDSAMYFCASRTRGAPGTEAFFGQGTRLTVV.

The chain has TRBV19 and TRBJ2-6, with 7 bases that match TRBD2. The V segment lost 5 bases and the J segment 2 bases; nucleotides outside the gene matches: 0. Germline CDR1 reads LNHDA; CDR2 reads SQIVND (reference sequence). The CDR3 covers 14 residues. The CDR3 reads CASSAGAGANVLTF. Here the CDR3 DNA reads TGTGCCAGTAGTGCGGGGGCTGGGGCCAACGTCCTGACTTTC.

With regard to this clone: At the DNA level, this CDR3 is encoded by other sequences in the same sample as well. DNA of the CDR3: TGTGCCAGCAGCGTTGGCGGGGGCGACTATGGCTACACCTTC. This sequence encodes CASSVGGGDYGYTF. The chain is built from TRBV9 and TRBJ1-2, with D possibly TRBD1 on 6 matching bases. CDR3 length: 14 amino acids. V lost 2 bases and J lost 3, with 11 bases in between. Germline-derived CDR1 and CDR2 are SGDLS and YYNGEE.